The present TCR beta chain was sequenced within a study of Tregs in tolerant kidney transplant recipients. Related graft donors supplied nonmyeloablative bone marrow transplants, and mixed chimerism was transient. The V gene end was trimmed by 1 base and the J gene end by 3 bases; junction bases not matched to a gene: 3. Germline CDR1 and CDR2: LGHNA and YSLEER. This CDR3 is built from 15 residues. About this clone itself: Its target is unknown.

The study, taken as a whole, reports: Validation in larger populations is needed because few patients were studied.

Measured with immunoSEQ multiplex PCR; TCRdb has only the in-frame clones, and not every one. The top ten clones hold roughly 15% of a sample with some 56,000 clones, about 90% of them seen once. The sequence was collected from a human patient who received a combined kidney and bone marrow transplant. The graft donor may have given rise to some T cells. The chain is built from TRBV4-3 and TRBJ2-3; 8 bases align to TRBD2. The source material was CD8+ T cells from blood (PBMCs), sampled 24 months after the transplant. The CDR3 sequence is CASSQAGLGTDTQYF. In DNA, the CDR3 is TGCGCCAGCAGCCAAGCGGGACTAGGGACAGATACGCAGTATTTT.